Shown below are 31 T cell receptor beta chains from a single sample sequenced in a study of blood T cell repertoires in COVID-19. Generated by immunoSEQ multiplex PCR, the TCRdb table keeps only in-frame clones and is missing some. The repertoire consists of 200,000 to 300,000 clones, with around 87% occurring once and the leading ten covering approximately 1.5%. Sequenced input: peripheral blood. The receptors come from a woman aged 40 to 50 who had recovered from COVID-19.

The CDR3 DNA reads as TGCGCCAGCAGCCAAAGGACCCAGGGGGCAGGTGGCACTGAAGCTTTCTTT. Its translation: CASSQRTQGAGGTEAFF. The chain recombines TRBV4-1 with TRBJ1-1, with TRBD1 matching over 8 bases. V gave up 2 bases and J gave up 4 bases; unmatched junction bases: 12. Looked up from germline, CDR1 is MGHRA and CDR2 is YSYEKL. The CDR3 covers 17 residues.

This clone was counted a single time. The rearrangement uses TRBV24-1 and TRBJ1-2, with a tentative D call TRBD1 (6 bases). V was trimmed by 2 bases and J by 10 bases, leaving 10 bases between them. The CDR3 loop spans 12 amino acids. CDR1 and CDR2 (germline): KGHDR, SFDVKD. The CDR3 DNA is TGTGCCACCAGTGATTGGCAGGGACACTACACCTTC. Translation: CATSDWQGHYTF.

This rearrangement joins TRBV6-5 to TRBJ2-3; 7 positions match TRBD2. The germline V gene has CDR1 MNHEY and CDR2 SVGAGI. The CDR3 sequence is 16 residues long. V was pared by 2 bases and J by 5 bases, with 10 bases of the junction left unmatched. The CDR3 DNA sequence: TGTGCCAGCAGTTACCGCAGCGCGGGGGAGGGAGATACGCAGTATTTT. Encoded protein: CASSYRSAGEGDTQYF.

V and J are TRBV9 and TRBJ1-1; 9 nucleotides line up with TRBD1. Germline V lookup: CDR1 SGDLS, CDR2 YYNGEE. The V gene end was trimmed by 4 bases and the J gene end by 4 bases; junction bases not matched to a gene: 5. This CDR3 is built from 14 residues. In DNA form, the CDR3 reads TGTGCCAGCAGCTTCGGGGACAGGGCCACTGAAGCTTTCTTT. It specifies CASSFGDRATEAFF.

The CDR3 spells CASSVTPGAYEQYF. CDR3 sequence (DNA): TGTGCCAGCAGCGTAACCCCCGGGGCCTACGAGCAGTACTTC. This chain connects TRBV9 to TRBJ2-7, with D possibly matching TRBD2 (5 bases). CDR1 is SGDLS, CDR2 YYNGEE, per germline. Trimming shortened V by 1 base and J by 2 bases, and 10 bases separated the two germline ends. CDR3 length: 14 amino acids.

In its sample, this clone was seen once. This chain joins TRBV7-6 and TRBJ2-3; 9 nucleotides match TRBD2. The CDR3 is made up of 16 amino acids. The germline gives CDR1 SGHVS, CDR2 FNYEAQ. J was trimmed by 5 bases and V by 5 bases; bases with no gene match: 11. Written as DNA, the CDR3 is TGTGCCAGCAGCGACCCCTTTGCGGGGGGGCGAGATACGCAGTATTTT. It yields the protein CASSDPFAGGRDTQYF.

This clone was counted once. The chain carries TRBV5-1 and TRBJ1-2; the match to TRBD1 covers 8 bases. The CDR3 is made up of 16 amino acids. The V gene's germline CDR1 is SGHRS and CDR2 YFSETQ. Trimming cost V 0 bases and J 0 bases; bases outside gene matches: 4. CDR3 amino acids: CASSLGRTGPNYGYTF. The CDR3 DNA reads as TGCGCCAGCAGCTTGGGTAGGACAGGGCCTAACTATGGCTACACCTTC.

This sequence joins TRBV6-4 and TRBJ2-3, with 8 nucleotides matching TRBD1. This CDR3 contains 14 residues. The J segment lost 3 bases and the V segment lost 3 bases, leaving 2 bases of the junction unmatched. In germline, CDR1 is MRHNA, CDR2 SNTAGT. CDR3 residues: CASSEQGATDTQYF. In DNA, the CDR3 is TGTGCCAGCAGTGAGCAGGGGGCTACAGATACGCAGTATTTT.

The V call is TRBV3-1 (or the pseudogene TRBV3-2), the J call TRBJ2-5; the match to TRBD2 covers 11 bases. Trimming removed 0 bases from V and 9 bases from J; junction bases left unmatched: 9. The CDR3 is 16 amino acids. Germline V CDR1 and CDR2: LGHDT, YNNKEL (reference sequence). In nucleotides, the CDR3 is TGTGCCAGCAGCCAAGAGCTTAGCGGGGGGGCTTCGGCCCAGTACTTC. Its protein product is CASSQELSGGASAQYF.

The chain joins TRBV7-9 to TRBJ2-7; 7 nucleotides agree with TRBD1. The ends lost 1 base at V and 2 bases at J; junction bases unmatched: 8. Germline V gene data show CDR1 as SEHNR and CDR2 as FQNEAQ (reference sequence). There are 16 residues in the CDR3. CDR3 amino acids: CASSLDTGAPAYEQYF. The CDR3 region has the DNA TGTGCCAGCAGCTTAGACACAGGGGCGCCGGCCTACGAGCAGTACTTC. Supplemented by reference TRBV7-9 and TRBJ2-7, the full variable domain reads DTGVSQNPRHKITKRGQNVTFRCDPISEHNRLYWYRQTLGQGPEFLTYFQNEAQLEKSRLLSDRFSAERPKGSFSTLEIQRTEQGDSAMYLCASSLDTGAPAYEQYFGPGTRLTVT.

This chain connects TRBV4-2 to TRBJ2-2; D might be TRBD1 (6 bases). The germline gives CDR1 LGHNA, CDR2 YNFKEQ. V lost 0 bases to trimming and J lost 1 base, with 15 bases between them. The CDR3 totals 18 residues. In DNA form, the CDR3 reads TGTGCCAGCAGCCAAGAAGGTCAATGGACAGAGAACACCGGGGAGCTGTTTTTT. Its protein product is CASSQEGQWTENTGELFF.

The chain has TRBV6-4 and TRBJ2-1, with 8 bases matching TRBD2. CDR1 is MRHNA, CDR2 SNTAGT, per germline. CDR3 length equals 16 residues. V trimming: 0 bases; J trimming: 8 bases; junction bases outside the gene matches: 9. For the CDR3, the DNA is TGTGCCAGCAGTGACTCGGGGGGGGCGCGGGAGGATGAGCAGTTCTTC. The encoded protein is CASSDSGGAREDEQFF.

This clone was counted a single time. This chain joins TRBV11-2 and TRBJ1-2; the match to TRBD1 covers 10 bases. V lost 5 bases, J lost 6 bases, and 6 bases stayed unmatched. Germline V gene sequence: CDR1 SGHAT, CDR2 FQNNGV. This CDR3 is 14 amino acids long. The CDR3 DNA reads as TGTGCCAGCAGCCCGGACAGGGGGTGGGATGGCTACACCTTC. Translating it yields CASSPDRGWDGYTF.

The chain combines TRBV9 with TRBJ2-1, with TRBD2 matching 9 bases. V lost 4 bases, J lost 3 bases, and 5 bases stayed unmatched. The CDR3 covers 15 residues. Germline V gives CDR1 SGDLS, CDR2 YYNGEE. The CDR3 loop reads CASSPSAGGYNEQFF. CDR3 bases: TGTGCCAGCAGCCCCTCAGCGGGGGGCTACAATGAGCAGTTCTTC.

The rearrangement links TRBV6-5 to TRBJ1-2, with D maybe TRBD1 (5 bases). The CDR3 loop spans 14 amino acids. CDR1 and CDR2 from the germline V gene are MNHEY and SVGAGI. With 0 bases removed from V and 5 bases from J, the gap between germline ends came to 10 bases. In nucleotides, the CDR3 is TGTGCCAGCAGTTACTCGCGGGGCGCTTATGGCTACACCTTC. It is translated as CASSYSRGAYGYTF.

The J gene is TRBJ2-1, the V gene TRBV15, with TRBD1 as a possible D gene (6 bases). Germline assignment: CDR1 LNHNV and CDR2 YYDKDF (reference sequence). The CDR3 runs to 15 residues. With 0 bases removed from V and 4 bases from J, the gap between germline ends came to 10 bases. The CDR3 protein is CATSRERTAYNEQFF. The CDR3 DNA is TGTGCCACCAGCAGAGAACGGACAGCTTACAATGAGCAGTTCTTC.

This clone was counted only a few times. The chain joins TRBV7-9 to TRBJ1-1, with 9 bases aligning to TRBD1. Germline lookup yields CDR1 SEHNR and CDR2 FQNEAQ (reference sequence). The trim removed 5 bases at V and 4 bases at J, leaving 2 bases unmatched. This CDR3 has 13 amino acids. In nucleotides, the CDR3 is TGTGCCAGCAGCGTGACAGGGGGCACTGAAGCTTTCTTT. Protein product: CASSVTGGTEAFF. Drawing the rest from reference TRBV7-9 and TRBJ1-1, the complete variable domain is DTGVSQNPRHKITKRGQNVTFRCDPISEHNRLYWYRQTLGQGPEFLTYFQNEAQLEKSRLLSDRFSAERPKGSFSTLEIQRTEQGDSAMYLCASSVTGGTEAFFGQGTRLTVV.

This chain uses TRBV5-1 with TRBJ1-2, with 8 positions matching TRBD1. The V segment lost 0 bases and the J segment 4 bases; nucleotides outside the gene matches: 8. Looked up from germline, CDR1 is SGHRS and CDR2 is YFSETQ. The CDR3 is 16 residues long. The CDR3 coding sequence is TGCGCCAGCAGCTTGGCCGGGCAGGGGGCGATCTATGGCTACACCTTC. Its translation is CASSLAGQGAIYGYTF. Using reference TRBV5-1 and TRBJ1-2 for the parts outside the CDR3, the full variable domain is KAGVTQTPRYLIKTRGQQVTLSCSPISGHRSVSWYQQTPGQGLQFLFEYFSETQRNKGNFPGRFSGRQFSNSRSEMNVSTLELGDSALYLCASSLAGQGAIYGYTFGSGTRLTVV.

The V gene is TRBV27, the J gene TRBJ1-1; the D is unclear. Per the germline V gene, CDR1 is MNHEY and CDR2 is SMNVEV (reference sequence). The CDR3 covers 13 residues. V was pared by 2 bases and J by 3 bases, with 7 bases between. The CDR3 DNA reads TGTGCCAGCAGTTTAGAGCGTCACACTGAAGCTTTCTTT. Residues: CASSLERHTEAFF.

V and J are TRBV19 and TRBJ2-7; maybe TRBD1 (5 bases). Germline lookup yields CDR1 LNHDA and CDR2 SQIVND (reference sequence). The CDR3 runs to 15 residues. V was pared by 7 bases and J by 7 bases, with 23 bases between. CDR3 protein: CASKGWDQAAGEQYF. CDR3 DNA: TGTGCCAGTAAGGGGTGGGATCAAGCAGCCGGAGAGCAGTACTTC.

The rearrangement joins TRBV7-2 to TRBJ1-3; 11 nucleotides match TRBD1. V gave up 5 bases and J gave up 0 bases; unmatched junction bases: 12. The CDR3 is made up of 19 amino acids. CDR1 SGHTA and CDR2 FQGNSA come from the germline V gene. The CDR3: CASSAFGTGGISSGNTIYF. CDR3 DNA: TGTGCCAGCAGCGCCTTCGGGACAGGGGGGATCAGCTCTGGAAACACCATATATTTT.

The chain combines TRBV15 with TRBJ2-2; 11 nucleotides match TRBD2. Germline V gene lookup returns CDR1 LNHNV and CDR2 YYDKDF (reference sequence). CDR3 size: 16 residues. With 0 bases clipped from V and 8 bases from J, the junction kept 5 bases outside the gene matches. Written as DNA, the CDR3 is TGTGCCACCAGCAGAGAACCTAGCGGGGGGCTTGGGGAGCTGTTTTTT. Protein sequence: CATSREPSGGLGELFF.

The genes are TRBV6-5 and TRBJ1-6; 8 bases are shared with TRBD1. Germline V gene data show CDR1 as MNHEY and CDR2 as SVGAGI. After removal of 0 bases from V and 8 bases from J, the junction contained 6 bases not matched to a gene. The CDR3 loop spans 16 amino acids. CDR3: CASSYSAGGLDSPLHF. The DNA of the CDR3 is TGTGCCAGCAGTTACTCGGCAGGGGGCTTGGATTCACCCCTCCACTTT.

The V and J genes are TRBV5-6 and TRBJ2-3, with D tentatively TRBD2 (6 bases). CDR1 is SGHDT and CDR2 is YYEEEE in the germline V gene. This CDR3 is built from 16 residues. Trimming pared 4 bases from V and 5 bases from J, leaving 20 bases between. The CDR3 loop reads CASSPPFRGSGDTQYF. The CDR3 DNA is TGTGCCAGCAGCCCGCCCTTTCGGGGGTCGGGAGATACGCAGTATTTT.

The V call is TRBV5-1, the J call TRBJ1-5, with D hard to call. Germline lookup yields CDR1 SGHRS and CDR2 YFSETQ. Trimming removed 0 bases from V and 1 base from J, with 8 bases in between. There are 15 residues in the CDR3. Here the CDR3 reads CASSLGPQSNQPQHF. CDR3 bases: TGCGCCAGCAGCTTGGGGCCCCAGAGCAATCAGCCCCAGCATTTT.

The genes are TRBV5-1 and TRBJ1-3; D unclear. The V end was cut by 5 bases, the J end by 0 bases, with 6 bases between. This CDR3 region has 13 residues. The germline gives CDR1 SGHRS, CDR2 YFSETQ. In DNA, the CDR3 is TGCGCCAGCAGACATACCTCTGGAAACACCATATATTTT. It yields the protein CASRHTSGNTIYF.

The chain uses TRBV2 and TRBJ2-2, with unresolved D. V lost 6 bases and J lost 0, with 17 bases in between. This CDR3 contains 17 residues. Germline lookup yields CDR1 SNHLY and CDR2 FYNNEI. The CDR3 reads CASSLPVGYTNTGELFF. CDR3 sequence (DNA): TGTGCCAGCAGCCTCCCGGTCGGGTATACGAACACCGGGGAGCTGTTTTTT.

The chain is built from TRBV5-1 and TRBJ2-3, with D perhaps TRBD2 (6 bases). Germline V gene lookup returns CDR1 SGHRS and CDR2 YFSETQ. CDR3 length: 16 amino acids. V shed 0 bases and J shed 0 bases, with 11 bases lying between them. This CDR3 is CASSLEPRGSTDTQYF. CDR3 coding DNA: TGCGCCAGCAGCTTGGAACCGCGGGGTAGCACAGATACGCAGTATTTT.

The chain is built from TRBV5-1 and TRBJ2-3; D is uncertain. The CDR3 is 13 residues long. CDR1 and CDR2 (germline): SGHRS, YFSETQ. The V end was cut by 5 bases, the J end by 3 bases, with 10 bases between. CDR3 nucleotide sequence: TGCGCCAGCAGGCAGCGATTAACAGATACGCAGTATTTT. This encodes CASRQRLTDTQYF.

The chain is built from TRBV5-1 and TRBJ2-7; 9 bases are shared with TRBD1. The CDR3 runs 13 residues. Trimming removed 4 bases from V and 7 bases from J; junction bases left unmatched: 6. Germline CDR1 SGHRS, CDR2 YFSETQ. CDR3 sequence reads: CASSVQGAGEQYF. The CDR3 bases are TGCGCCAGCAGCGTACAGGGGGCGGGAGAGCAGTACTTC.

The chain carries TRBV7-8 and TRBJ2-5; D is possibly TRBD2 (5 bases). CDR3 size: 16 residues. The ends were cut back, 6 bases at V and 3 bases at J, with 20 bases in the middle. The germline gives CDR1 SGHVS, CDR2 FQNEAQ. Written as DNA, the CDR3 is TGTGCCAGCAGTCGAAACGCCGAGGGAGTTAAAGAGACCCAGTACTTC. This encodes CASSRNAEGVKETQYF.